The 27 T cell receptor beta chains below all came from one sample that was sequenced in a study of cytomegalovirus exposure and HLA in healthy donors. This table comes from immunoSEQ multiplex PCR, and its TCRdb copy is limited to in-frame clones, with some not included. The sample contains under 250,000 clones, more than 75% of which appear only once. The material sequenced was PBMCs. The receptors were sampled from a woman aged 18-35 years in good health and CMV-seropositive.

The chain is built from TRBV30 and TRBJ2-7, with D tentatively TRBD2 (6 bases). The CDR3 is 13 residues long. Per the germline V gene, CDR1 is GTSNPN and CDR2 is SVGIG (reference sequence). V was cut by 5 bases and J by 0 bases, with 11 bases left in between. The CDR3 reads CAWRELLSYEQYF. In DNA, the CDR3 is TGTGCCTGGCGGGAGCTCCTCTCCTACGAGCAGTACTTC.

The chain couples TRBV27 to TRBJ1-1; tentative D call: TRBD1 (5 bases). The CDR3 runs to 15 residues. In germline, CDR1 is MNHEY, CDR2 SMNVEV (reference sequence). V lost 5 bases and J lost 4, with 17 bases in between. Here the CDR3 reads CASSRFRVGGTEAFF. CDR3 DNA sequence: TGTGCCAGCAGTCGATTCAGGGTCGGGGGCACTGAAGCTTTCTTT.

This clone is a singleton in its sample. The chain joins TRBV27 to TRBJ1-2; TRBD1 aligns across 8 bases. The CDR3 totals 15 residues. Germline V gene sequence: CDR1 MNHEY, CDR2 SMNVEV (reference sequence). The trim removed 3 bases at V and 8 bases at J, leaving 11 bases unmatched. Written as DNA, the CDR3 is TGTGCCAGCAGTTTGACAGGGGTTCAATTTTGGGGCTACACCTTC. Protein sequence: CASSLTGVQFWGYTF.

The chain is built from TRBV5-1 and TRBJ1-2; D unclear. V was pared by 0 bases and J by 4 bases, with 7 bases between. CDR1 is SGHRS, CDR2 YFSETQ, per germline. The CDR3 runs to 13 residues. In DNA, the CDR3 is TGCGCCAGCAGCTTGGCCGGTACCTATGGCTACACCTTC. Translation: CASSLAGTYGYTF.

CDR3 coding DNA: TGTGCCAGCAGCTTGGTTCAGGGTTCAGGCACTGAAGCTTTCTTT. Its translation: CASSLVQGSGTEAFF. The chain employs TRBV5-6 and TRBJ1-1; D perhaps matches TRBD1 (5 bases). Germline V gene lookup returns CDR1 SGHDT and CDR2 YYEEEE. V was cut by 0 bases and J by 4 bases, with 13 bases left in between. The CDR3 loop spans 15 amino acids.

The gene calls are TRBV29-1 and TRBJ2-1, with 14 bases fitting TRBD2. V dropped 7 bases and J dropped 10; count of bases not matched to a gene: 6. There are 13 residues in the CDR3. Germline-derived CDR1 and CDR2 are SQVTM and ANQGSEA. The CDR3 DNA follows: TGCAGCGCCGGACTAGCGGGAGGAAGCGAGCAGTTCTTC. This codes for CSAGLAGGSEQFF.

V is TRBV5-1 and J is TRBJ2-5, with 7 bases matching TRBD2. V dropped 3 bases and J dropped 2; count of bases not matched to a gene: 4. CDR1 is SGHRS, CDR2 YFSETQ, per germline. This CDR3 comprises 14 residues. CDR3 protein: CASSSGLEQETQYF. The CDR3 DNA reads TGCGCCAGCAGCTCAGGACTAGAGCAAGAGACCCAGTACTTC.

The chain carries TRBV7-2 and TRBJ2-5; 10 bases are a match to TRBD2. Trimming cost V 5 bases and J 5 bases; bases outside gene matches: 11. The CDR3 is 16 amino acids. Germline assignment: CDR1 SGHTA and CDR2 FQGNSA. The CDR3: CASSLILAGELETQYF. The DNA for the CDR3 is TGTGCCAGCAGCCTAATCCTAGCGGGAGAGCTGGAGACCCAGTACTTC.

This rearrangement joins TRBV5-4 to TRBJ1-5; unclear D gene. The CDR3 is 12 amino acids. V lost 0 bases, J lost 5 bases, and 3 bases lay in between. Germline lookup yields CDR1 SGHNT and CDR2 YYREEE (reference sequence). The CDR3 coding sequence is TGTGCCAGCAGCTTGGCGGATCAGCCCCAGCATTTT. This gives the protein CASSLADQPQHF.

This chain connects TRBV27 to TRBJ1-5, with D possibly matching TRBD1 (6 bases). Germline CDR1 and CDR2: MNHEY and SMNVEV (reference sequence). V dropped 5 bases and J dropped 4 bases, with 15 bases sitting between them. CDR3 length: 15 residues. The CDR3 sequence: CASSAGTSGNQPQHF. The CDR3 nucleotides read TGTGCCAGCAGTGCCGGGACATCCGGGAATCAGCCCCAGCATTTT.

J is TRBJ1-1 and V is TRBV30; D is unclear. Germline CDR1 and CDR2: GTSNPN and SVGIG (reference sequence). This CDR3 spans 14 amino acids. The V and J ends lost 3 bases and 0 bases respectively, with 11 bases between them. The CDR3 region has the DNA TGTGCCTGGAGAGCGACGGATTTGAACACTGAAGCTTTCTTT. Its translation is CAWRATDLNTEAFF. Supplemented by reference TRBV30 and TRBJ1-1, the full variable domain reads SQTIHQWPATLVQPVGSPLSLECTVEGTSNPNLYWYRQAAGRGLQLLFYSVGIGQISSEVPQNLSASRPQDRQFILSSKKLLLSDSGFYLCAWRATDLNTEAFFGQGTRLTVV.

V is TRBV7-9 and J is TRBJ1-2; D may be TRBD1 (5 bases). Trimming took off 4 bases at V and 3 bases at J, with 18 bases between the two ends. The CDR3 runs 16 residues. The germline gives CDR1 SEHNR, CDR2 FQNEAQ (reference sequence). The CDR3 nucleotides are TGTGCCAGCAGCTCTGGACCAGGGAGGTCGGACTATGGCTACACCTTC. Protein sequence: CASSSGPGRSDYGYTF.

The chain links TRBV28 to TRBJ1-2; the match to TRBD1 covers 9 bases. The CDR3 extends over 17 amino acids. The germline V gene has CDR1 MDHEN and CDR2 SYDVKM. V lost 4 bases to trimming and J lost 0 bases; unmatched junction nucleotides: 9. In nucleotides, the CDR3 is TGTGCCAGCAGTTCCCTCCGTGGGACAGGGACTAACTATGGCTACACCTTC. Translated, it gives CASSSLRGTGTNYGYTF.

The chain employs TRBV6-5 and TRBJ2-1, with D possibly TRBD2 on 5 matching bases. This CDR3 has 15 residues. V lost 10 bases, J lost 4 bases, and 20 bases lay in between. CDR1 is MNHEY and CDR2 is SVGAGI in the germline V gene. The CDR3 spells CATHGGAVPYNEQFF. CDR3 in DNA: TGTGCCACCCACGGCGGAGCGGTCCCTTACAATGAGCAGTTCTTC.

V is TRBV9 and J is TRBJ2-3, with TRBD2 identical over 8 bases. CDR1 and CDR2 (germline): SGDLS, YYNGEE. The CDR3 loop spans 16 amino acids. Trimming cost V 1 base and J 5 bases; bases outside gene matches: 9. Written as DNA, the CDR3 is TGTGCCAGCAGCGTACATGTTAGCGGGACCCTAGATACGCAGTATTTT. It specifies CASSVHVSGTLDTQYF.

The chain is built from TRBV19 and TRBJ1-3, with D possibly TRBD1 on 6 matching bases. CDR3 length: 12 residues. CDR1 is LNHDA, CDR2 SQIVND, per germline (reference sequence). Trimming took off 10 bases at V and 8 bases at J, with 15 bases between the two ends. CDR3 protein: CAKSRGGHTIYF. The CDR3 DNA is TGTGCCAAATCGAGGGGGGGCCACACCATATATTTT.

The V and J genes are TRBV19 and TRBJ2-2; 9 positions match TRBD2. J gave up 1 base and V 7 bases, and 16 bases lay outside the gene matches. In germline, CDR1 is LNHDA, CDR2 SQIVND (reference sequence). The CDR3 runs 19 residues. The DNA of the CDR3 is TGTGCCAGTATGAGGAGCGGGAGGACCCAATCTAAGAACACCGGGGAGCTGTTTTTT. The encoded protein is CASMRSGRTQSKNTGELFF.

The CDR3 nucleotides are TGTGCCAGCAGCTCCCGTTCTAGGAATGAGCAGTTCTTC. Residues: CASSSRSRNEQFF. The gene calls are TRBV5-4 and TRBJ2-1; D is unresolved. Trimming removed 3 bases at V and 7 bases at J, with 11 bases between. The CDR3 has 13 residues. The germline V gene encodes CDR1 SGHNT and CDR2 YYREEE (reference sequence).

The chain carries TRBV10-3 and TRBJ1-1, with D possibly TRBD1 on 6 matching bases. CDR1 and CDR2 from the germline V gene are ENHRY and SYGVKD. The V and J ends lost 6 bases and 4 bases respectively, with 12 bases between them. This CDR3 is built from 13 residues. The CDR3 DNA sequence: TGTGCCATCAGCCCGGGAGGGGGCACTGAAGCTTTCTTT. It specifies CAISPGGGTEAFF.

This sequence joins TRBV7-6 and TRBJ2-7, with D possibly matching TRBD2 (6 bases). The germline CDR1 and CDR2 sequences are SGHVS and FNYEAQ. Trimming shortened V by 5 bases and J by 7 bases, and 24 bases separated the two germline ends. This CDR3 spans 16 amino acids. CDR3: CASSPGAEGPGREQYF. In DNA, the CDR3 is TGTGCCAGCAGCCCAGGAGCGGAGGGTCCAGGGCGGGAGCAGTACTTC.

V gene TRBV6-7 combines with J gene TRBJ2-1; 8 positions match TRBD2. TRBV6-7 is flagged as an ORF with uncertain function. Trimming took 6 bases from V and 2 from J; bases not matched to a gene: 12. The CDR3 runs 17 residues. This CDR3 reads CASRPSPAGGTYNEQFF. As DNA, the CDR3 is TGTGCCAGCAGGCCGAGCCCTGCGGGGGGAACCTACAATGAGCAGTTCTTC.

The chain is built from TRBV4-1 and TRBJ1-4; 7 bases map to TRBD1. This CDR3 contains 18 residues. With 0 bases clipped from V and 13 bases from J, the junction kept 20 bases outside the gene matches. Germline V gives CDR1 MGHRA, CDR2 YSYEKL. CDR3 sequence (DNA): TGCGCCAGCAGCCAAGAAACCTACAGGGGCCTAAGGGGGTTGAGACTGTTTTTT. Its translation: CASSQETYRGLRGLRLFF.

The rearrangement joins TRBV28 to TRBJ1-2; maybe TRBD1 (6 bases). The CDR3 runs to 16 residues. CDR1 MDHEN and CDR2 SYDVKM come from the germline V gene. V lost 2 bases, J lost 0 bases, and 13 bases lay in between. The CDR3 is CASSLNWGGSNYGYTF. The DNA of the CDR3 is TGTGCCAGCAGTTTAAACTGGGGGGGCTCTAACTATGGCTACACCTTC.

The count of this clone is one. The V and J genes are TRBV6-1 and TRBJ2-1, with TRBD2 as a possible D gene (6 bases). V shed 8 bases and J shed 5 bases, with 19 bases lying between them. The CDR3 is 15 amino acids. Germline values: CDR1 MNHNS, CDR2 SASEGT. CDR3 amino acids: CASGGTIRLDNEQFF. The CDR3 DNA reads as TGTGCCAGCGGCGGAACCATAAGACTAGACAATGAGCAGTTCTTC.

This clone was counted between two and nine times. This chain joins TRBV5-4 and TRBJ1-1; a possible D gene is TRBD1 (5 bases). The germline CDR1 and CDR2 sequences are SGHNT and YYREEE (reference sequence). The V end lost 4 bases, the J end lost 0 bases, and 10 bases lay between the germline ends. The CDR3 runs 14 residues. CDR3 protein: CASSPMTVNTEAFF. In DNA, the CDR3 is TGTGCCAGCAGCCCGATGACAGTGAACACTGAAGCTTTCTTT.

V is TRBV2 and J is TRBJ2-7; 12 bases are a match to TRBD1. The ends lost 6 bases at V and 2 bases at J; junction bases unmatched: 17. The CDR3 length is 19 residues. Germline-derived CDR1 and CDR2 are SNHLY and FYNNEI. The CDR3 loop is CASRGRRDRGRFSAYEQYF. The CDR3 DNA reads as TGTGCCAGCAGGGGACGCCGGGACAGGGGGCGTTTTTCCGCCTACGAGCAGTACTTC.

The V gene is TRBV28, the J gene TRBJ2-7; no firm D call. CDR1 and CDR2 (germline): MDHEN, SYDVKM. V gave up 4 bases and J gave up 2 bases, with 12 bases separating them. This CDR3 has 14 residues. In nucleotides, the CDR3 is TGTGCCAGCAGTTCTAGAGACCAGACCTACGAGCAGTACTTC. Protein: CASSSRDQTYEQYF.